The rows below give T cell receptor beta chains drawn from one sample of a study of shared T cell receptors in the human thymus. The protocol was immunoSEQ multiplex PCR, while the TCRdb copy is restricted to in-frame clones and leaves out a portion. Of hundreds of thousands of clones listed, 87% are singletons. In addition, the sample was reused for a study of human thymus T cells.

The sequencing sample was made of thymocytes. These receptors were taken from a boy under two years old with a congenital heart defect. CDR3s include the opening cysteine and the closing phenylalanine or tryptophan. Each record gives: clone size, D gene, V gene, J gene, CDR3 DNA, CDR3 protein. The D gene is left open where the match is weak. Not all rows give a size; the values are once, few, many and, for expanded clones, a class.

NA,NA,TRBV30,TRBJ2-3,TGTGCCTGGAGTGTGAACTTATATGATACGCAGTATTTT,CAWSVNLYDTQYF
NA,NA,TRBV14,TRBJ2-7,TGTGCCAGCAGCCAAGCGGCAGGGGAGAGGTACTTC,CASSQAAGERYF
NA,NA,TRBV28,TRBJ2-5,TGTGCCAGCAGTTTTCGGGGGGCGGAGACCCAGTACTTC,CASSFRGAETQYF
NA,NA,TRBV10-3,TRBJ2-3,TGTGCCATCAGTGCCCTTTTCGCCCCCTACACAGATACGCAGTATTTT,CAISALFAPYTDTQYF
once,NA,TRBV5-5,TRBJ1-5,TGTGCCAGCAGCTCCGGACTGGAGCAGCCCCAGCATTTT,CASSSGLEQPQHF
NA,TRBD1,TRBV27,TRBJ1-2,TGTGCCAGCAGCGGGACAGGGGATTATGGCTACACCTTC,CASSGTGDYGYTF
NA,TRBD2,TRBV4-3,TRBJ2-7,TGCGCCAGCAGCCAAGAGTCGCTAGCGGGAGTGGGCGAGCAGTACTTC,CASSQESLAGVGEQYF
NA,TRBD1,TRBV28,TRBJ2-2,TGTGCCAGCAGTTTGGACAGGGTAACCGGGGAGCTGTTTTTT,CASSLDRVTGELFF
NA,TRBD2,TRBV7-2,TRBJ2-1,TGTGCCAGCAGCTCACACCGACTAGCTCTTCCCTACAATGAGCAGTTCTTC,CASSSHRLALPYNEQFF
NA,NA,TRBV4-1,TRBJ2-5,TGCGCCAGCAGCCAAGAACGGACTGGCCAGAGACAAGAGACCCAGTACTTC,CASSQERTGQRQETQYF
NA,NA,TRBV5-1,TRBJ1-1,TGCGCCAGCAGCTTCAAGGGTAATGGGAGCCCTGAAGCTTTCTTT,CASSFKGNGSPEAFF
NA,TRBD1,TRBV4-3,TRBJ2-7,TGCGCCAGCAGCCAAGATAGGACAGGGGGTTACGAGCAGTACTTC,CASSQDRTGGYEQYF
NA,NA,TRBV5-1,TRBJ1-1,TGCGCCAGCAGCCGGCGGGAGGGACGTGGGAAGAACACTGAAGCTTTCTTT,CASSRREGRGKNTEAFF
NA,TRBD1,TRBV19,TRBJ1-2,TGTGCCAGTAGGACCTCACAGGGGGCGGCTTACTATGGCTACACCTTC,CASRTSQGAAYYGYTF
NA,NA,TRBV27,TRBJ2-1,TGTGCCAGCAGTCACCTAGCGTCCCCTCGCAATGAGCAGTTCTTC,CASSHLASPRNEQFF
few,TRBD2,TRBV10-1,TRBJ2-1,TGCGCCAGCAGCCTCGGGACTAGCGGGAGGGGTCCGTACAATGAGCAGTTCTTC,CASSLGTSGRGPYNEQFF
NA,NA,TRBV4-3,TRBJ1-4,TGCGCCAGCAGCCAGATACAGGTTTCGTTTAATGAAAAACTGTTTTTT,CASSQIQVSFNEKLFF
NA,NA,TRBV6-1,TRBJ2-2,TGTGCCAGCAGTGAAACTCGGGGTGGTCGGGAAGCGGCCGCGAACACCGGGGAGCTGTTTTTT,CASSETRGGREAAANTGELFF
NA,NA,TRBV27,TRBJ2-7,TGTGCCAGCAGTTTATCCTCGGACTCCTGGCCCTTCTCCTACGAGCAGTACTTC,CASSLSSDSWPFSYEQYF
NA,NA,TRBV5-5,TRBJ1-3,TGTGCCAGCAGCACAAGGACAGCTGGAAACACCATATATTTT,CASSTRTAGNTIYF
NA,TRBD2,TRBV28,TRBJ2-1,TGTGCCAGCAGTTGTGGCGGGAGCTCCTACAATGAGCAGTTCTTC,CASSCGGSSYNEQFF
NA,TRBD2,TRBV7-9,TRBJ2-1,TGTGCCAGCAGCCTATGGACTAGCGGGATAGAGCAGTTCTTC,CASSLWTSGIEQFF
NA,TRBD2,TRBV2,TRBJ2-7,TGTGCCAGCCGGCGTGGGGGAGCGGGGCTGGCATACGAGCAGTACTTC,CASRRGGAGLAYEQYF
few,TRBD2,TRBV4-1,TRBJ2-7,TGCGCCAGCAGCCCCGAACCGGGACTACCGCAAATGAAGCCCTCCTACGAGCAGTACTTC,CASSPEPGLPQMKPSYEQYF
NA,TRBD1,TRBV7-3,TRBJ2-7,TGTGCCAGCAGCCCCACGGGACAGGTTAACTCCTACGAGCAGTACTTC,CASSPTGQVNSYEQYF
NA,NA,TRBV27,TRBJ2-7,TGTGCCGGCAGTTCCAACACCTACGAGCAGTACTTC,CAGSSNTYEQYF
NA,TRBD2,TRBV5-1,TRBJ2-3,TGCGCCAGCAGCTCCCTAGCGGGAGGGGGCACAGATACGCAGTATTTT,CASSSLAGGGTDTQYF
NA,TRBD1,TRBV7-2,TRBJ2-7,TGTGCCAGCAGCTCCCGAGGACAGGCCCCGTCCTACGAGCAGTACTTC,CASSSRGQAPSYEQYF
NA,NA,TRBV4-3,TRBJ2-1,TGCGCCAGCAGCCAAGGGGTAGCGGACTCCTACAATGAGCAGTTCTTC,CASSQGVADSYNEQFF
NA,NA,TRBV27,TRBJ2-3,TGTGCCAGCAGTTTTGGGCAAACAGATACGCAGTATTTT,CASSFGQTDTQYF
few,TRBD1,TRBV18,TRBJ1-5,TGTGCCAGCTCACAAACAGGGGGCGATCAGCCCCAGCATTTT,CASSQTGGDQPQHF
NA,NA,TRBV28,TRBJ1-1,TGTGCCAGCAGTTTAAGGGTAGGGGTCACTGAAGCTTTCTTT,CASSLRVGVTEAFF
NA,TRBD2,TRBV5-4,TRBJ2-7,TGTGCCAGCAGCTCGAATACTAGCGGGAGGGCCCAACCCTACGAGCAGTACTTC,CASSSNTSGRAQPYEQYF
NA,NA,TRBV5-6,TRBJ2-1,TGTGCCAGCGGAGCTTATGGTAGCGGCAATGAGCAGTTCTTC,CASGAYGSGNEQFF
NA,TRBD1,TRBV27,TRBJ1-5,TGTGCCAGCAGTCGAGAGGGACAGGGGAATCAGCCCCAGCATTTT,CASSREGQGNQPQHF
NA,NA,TRBV7-2,TRBJ1-3,TGTGCCAGCAGCTTAGGCCAGGGGAGCGGAAACACCATATATTTT,CASSLGQGSGNTIYF
NA,NA,TRBV28,TRBJ1-2,TGTGCCAGCAGAAGTCAGGGTACCCATGGCTACACCTTC,CASRSQGTHGYTF
once,NA,TRBV25-1,TRBJ1-1,TGTGCCAGCATAGGGAGGGGGAGCACTGAAGCTTTCTTT,CASIGRGSTEAFF
few,NA,TRBV5-4,TRBJ1-4,TGTGCCAGCAGCTTGGGGGGGCTTGGTGAAAAACTGTTTTTT,CASSLGGLGEKLFF
NA,TRBD1,TRBV19,TRBJ2-1,TGTGCCAGTAGCCATGGGACCCGGGACAGGGCCTACAATGAGCAGTTCTTC,CASSHGTRDRAYNEQFF
NA,TRBD1,TRBV27,TRBJ2-7,TGTGCCAGCAGTTTAGCCTGGGACAGGAACTACGAGCAGTACTTC,CASSLAWDRNYEQYF
NA,NA,TRBV7-2,TRBJ1-1,TGTGCCAGCAGCCACTCTTCAGGGGTCCCTGTGAACACTGAAGCTTTCTTT,CASSHSSGVPVNTEAFF